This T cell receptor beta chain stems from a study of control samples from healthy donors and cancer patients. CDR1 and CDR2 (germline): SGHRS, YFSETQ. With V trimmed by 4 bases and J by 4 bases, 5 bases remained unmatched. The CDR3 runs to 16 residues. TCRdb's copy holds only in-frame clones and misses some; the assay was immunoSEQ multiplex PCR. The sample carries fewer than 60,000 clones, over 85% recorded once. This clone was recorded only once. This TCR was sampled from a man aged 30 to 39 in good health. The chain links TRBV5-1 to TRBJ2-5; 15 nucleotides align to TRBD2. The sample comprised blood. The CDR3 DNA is TGCGCCAGCAGCACACGGACTAGCGGGAGGGCAGAGACCCAGTACTTC. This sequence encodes CASSTRTSGRAETQYF.